Listed below are T cell receptor beta chains from one sample, sequenced in a study of T-cell reconstitution after alpha-beta-depleted transplantation in children. TCRdb reprocessed the PCR reads with MiXCR, giving one entry per CDR3 protein. The sample has about 640,000 distinct CDR3 sequences, around 16% seen once. The source material was PBMCs from the stem cell graft donor, sampled from the stem cell graft. All receptors derive from a human donor who donated a stem cell graft to a child with acute myeloid leukemia. Each CDR3 is given with its conserved first and last residue. A D gene is named only where the DNA matches it firmly. Clone size is stated in some rows and not others, as once, few, many or a class when expanded.

size	length	D	V	J	DNA	CDR3
many	12	-	TRBV7-9	TRBJ2-2	TGTGCAGGGCCAGAGAACACCGGGGAGCTGTTTTTT	CAGPENTGELFF
-	18	TRBD2	TRBV23-1	TRBJ2-3	TGCGCCAGCAGTCACCCCGGGACTAGCGGGGAAAGCACAGATACGCAGTATTTT	CASSHPGTSGESTDTQYF
few	15	-	TRBV20-1	TRBJ2-6	TGCAGTACAAACGCGGGACCGCGGGGGGCCAACGTCCTGACTTTC	CSTNAGPRGANVLTF
few	11	-	TRBV5-1	TRBJ2-2	TGCGCCAGCAGGGCCGCCGGGGAGCTGTTTTTT	CASRAAGELFF
many	14	-	TRBV5-6	TRBJ1-1	TGTGCCAGCAGCCCGGTGGAGGGGAACACTGAAGCTTTCTTT	CASSPVEGNTEAFF
many	17	-	TRBV4-3	TRBJ2-5	TGCGCCAGCAGCCAAGTCTTGGGGAACAGGGCTCAAGAGACCCAGTACTTC	CASSQVLGNRAQETQYF
many	12	TRBD1	TRBV28	TRBJ1-1	TGTGCCAGCCATGACAGGGTCACTGAAGCTTTCTTT	CASHDRVTEAFF
few	14	-	TRBV27	TRBJ1-6	TGTGCCAGCAGCTCGGGCGGGGGACGATCACCCCTCCACTTT	CASSSGGGRSPLHF
-	14	TRBD1	TRBV7-2	TRBJ2-7	TGTGCCAGCAGCTTGGGACAGGCATCCTACGAGCAGTACTTC	CASSLGQASYEQYF
few	13	-	TRBV27	TRBJ2-2	TGTGCCAGCCGGGACATGTACACCGGGGAGCTGTTTTTT	CASRDMYTGELFF
few	14	TRBD2	TRBV20-1	TRBJ2-1	TGCAGTGTGGATGGCGGGGGGCCCTACAATGAGCAGTTCTTC	CSVDGGGPYNEQFF
many	14	-	TRBV20-1	TRBJ2-1	TGCAGTGCCCCAGGGCAGAGCTCCTACAATGAGCAGTTCTTC	CSAPGQSSYNEQFF
-	19	TRBD2	TRBV24-1	TRBJ2-5	TGTGCCACCAGTGATTTTCCCCCTAGCGGGGGGGCGGCGGGGGAGACCCAGTACTTC	CATSDFPPSGGAAGETQYF
many	12	-	TRBV20-1	TRBJ2-7	TGCAGTGCAAGCGCGGGGGCGTACGAGCAGTACTTC	CSASAGAYEQYF